The source of this T cell receptor (beta chain) is a study of vaccination and CD4 T cells after COVID-19. Cultured CD4+ T cells had their DNA profiled by the Oncomine TCR Beta short-read assay. Someone extracted genomic DNA from cultured CD4+ T cells. TCRdb recomputed calls from the PCR reads with MiXCR, one row per CDR3 protein. The table lists roughly 13,000 distinct CDR3 sequences, 56% of them singletons. Worth noting for this clonotype: Its matching antigen is unknown.

Germline V CDR1 and CDR2: SNHLY, FYNNEI. This CDR3 spans 15 amino acids. The ends were cut back, 6 bases at V and 5 bases at J, with 14 bases in the middle. The treatment denotes: roughly 11-day PBMC culture with coronavirus spike peptide pools or control peptides (ViraFEST assay). TCRs were sequenced by ViraFEST after antigen-specific T cells had been expanded with peptide pools. Positive PCR dates ranged from March to December 2020; these dates predated US Alpha, Beta and Delta variants. The TCR sequence derives from a human donor who had recovered from COVID-19. Sequenced: CD4+ T cells from blood, cultured in vitro. This chain connects TRBV2 to TRBJ1-6; a weak D match, TRBD1 (5 bases). CDR3 in DNA: TGTGCCAGCAGCTGGGACCAGACAAATAATTCACCCCTCCACTTT. This codes for CASSWDQTNNSPLHF.